This T cell receptor (beta chain) is from a study of cytomegalovirus exposure and HLA in healthy donors. Study-wide points: Some V segments could not be told apart, so they were left out, TRBV6-2 and TRBV6-3 among them. A later analysis associated approximately 17,000 TCR beta sequences with HLA alleles at a 0.05 false discovery rate. Later analysis showed most CMV-associated TCR beta chains appearing HLA-restricted. It emerged from a later analysis that several of the most significant clusters appeared to be linked to common viral pathogens.

This PCR relied on a set of 60 Vbeta primers and 13 Jbeta primers. Assay used: immunoSEQ multiplex PCR; TCRdb lists only in-frame clones, some missing. The sample has roughly 90,000 clones; approximately 74% are singletons. The germline V gene has CDR1 MNHEY and CDR2 SVGAGI. The CDR3 is 15 residues long. V was clipped by 2 bases and J by 0 bases, with 10 bases between them. Notes on this clone: The target antigen is unknown.

The clonotype originates from a man aged 30-40 years in good health and CMV-seropositive. This chain joins TRBV6-5 and TRBJ1-1; D possibly corresponds to TRBD1 (5 bases). The sequenced sample consisted of PBMCs. CDR3 region: CASSYVDSLNTEAFF. CDR3 coding DNA: TGTGCCAGCAGTTACGTCGACAGTTTGAACACTGAAGCTTTCTTT.